Included here is one T cell receptor (beta chain) sequence, with context. Its antigen is undetermined. This sample was taken from a study of cytomegalovirus exposure and HLA in healthy donors. The PCR had 60 Vbeta and 13 Jbeta primers. Sequenced by immunoSEQ multiplex PCR; TCRdb stores in-frame clones only, minus some. This sample yields around 160,000 clones, of which around 75% are seen a single time; about 4.3% belongs to the top ten. Whole-study findings and limits: Many donors carried some public TCRs, although rarity characterized most TCR sequences. The number of N-insertions in an Asian-associated ancestry cluster was reportedly below the roughly 670-donor mean in a later analysis. It was reportedly the case that the classifier diagnosed cytomegalovirus status with high specificity and sensitivity. Within an earlier analysis, most TCR beta V segments proved productive either about 87% or about 30% of the time.

Sequencing was performed on PBMCs. This clonotype originated in a man between 18 and 29 years old in good health and CMV-seropositive.

The CDR3 region is CASSFPGGSGGYNEQFF. The DNA of the CDR3 is TGCGCCAGCAGCTTTCCCGGGGGGAGCGGGGGATACAATGAGCAGTTCTTC. The genes are TRBV5-1 and TRBJ2-1; TRBD2 matches 8 bases. The length of the CDR3 is 17 residues. V gave up 2 bases and J gave up 4 bases; unmatched junction bases: 11. Per the germline V gene, CDR1 is SGHRS and CDR2 is YFSETQ.